In its sample, the clone carrying this TCR beta chain was seen a few times. The data belong to a study of blood T cell repertoires in COVID-19. Overall study: The origin of the acute and convalescent COVID-19 samples was the United States, Italy and Spain. From T cells, B-cell-depleted T cells, or PBMCs came the material, which was cDNA or gDNA.

V lost 6 bases to trimming and J lost 0 bases, with 12 bases between them. The CDR3 extends over 15 amino acids. Germline V gene lookup returns CDR1 SNHLY and CDR2 FYNNEI. In the study's own analysis: By means of reference gene primer amplification, nucleated cell counts were estimated. This table comes from immunoSEQ multiplex PCR, and its TCRdb copy is limited to in-frame clones, with some not included. V, J and clone size reflect that table, while D and trimming were determined from the DNA. The sample lists approximately 89,000 clones; more than 90% were seen once. This sequence was found in a human donor with active COVID-19. The donor label of this sample is uncertain. Sequencing used peripheral blood. The chain carries TRBV2 and TRBJ1-5; no reliable D call. The CDR3 loop reads CASSGGEYSNQPQHF. CDR3 sequence (DNA): TGTGCCAGCAGCGGAGGAGAGTATAGCAATCAGCCCCAGCATTTT.